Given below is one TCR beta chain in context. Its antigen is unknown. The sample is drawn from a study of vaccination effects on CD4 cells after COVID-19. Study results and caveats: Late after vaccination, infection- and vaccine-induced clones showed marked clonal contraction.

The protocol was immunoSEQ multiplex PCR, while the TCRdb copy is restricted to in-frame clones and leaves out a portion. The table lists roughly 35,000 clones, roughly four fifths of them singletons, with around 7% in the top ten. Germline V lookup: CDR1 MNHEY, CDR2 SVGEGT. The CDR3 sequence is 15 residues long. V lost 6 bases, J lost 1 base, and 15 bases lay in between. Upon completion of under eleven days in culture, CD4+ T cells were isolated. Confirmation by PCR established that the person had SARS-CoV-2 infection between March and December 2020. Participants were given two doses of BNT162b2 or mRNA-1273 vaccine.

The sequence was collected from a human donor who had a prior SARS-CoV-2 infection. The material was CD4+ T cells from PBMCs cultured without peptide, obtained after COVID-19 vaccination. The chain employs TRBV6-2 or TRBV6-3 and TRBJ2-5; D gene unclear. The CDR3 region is CASSHLAASQETQYF. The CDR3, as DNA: TGTGCCAGCAGCCACCTTGCGGCAAGCCAAGAGACCCAGTACTTC.